The 12 T cell receptor beta chains listed next were all sequenced from one sample in a study of blood T cell repertoires in COVID-19. Sequencing used immunoSEQ multiplex PCR; TCRdb keeps in-frame clones, though not all of them. The table shows under 450,000 clones, with 86% occurring only once. The specimen sequenced was peripheral blood. The receptor set was obtained from an older woman with COVID-19, enrolled during active disease.

This clone was seen a single time. J is TRBJ2-3 and V is TRBV10-3; TRBD2 aligns across 13 bases. CDR1 is ENHRY, CDR2 SYGVKD, per germline. This CDR3 is built from 17 residues. The V gene end was trimmed by 3 bases and the J gene end by 3 bases; junction bases not matched to a gene: 6. CDR3 bases: TGTGCCATCAGTGACCCCGGACTAGCGGGGGAGACAGATACGCAGTATTTT. It is translated as CAISDPGLAGETDTQYF.

The sample holds a few counts of this clone. V and J are TRBV5-6 and TRBJ2-2; D possibly corresponds to TRBD2 (7 bases). Trimming left V 4 bases short and J 1 base short, with 14 bases between. In germline, CDR1 is SGHDT, CDR2 YYEEEE. The CDR3 is 16 amino acids. CDR3 coding DNA: TGTGCCAGCAGCCCCGGGGGGCGGGGGAACACCGGGGAGCTGTTTTTT. Its protein product is CASSPGGRGNTGELFF.

The chain has TRBV10-3 and TRBJ2-2, with 10 bases identical to TRBD1. CDR3 length: 13 amino acids. Germline loops: CDR1 ENHRY, CDR2 SYGVKD. Losses at the gene ends were 10 bases for V and 7 bases for J; bases not matched to a gene: 6. CDR3 bases: TGTGCCACAGGGACAGGGGAGAGCGGGGAGCTGTTTTTT. Translation gives CATGTGESGELFF.

This clone has a single count. This sample includes further DNA sequences coding for the same CDR3. This chain joins TRBV2 and TRBJ2-5, with D perhaps matching TRBD1 (6 bases). The CDR3 is made up of 14 amino acids. Germline loops: CDR1 SNHLY, CDR2 FYNNEI. The germline V and J ends were trimmed by 3 bases and 5 bases, with 13 bases remaining between them. CDR3 bases: TGTGCCAGCAGTGAGGGGGCAACGGGTGAGACCCAGTACTTC. Protein sequence: CASSEGATGETQYF.

The chain has TRBV5-6 and TRBJ2-1; D is uncertain. CDR1 is SGHDT, CDR2 YYEEEE, per germline. The CDR3 is 14 amino acids. V lost 0 bases, J lost 5 bases, and 9 bases lay in between. CDR3 sequence reads: CASSLGAADNEQFF. CDR3 nucleotide sequence: TGTGCCAGCAGCTTGGGGGCAGCCGACAATGAGCAGTTCTTC.

The chain has TRBV7-2 and TRBJ1-1; D is unclear. The ends were cut back, 2 bases at V and 3 bases at J, with 4 bases in the middle. Germline V CDR1 and CDR2: SGHTA, FQGNSA. The CDR3 is 12 amino acids. For the CDR3, the DNA is TGTGCCAGCAGCTTAAGAGACACTGAAGCTTTCTTT. This gives the protein CASSLRDTEAFF.

The chain employs TRBV4-1 and TRBJ2-4; tentatively, D is TRBD2 (5 bases). Looked up from germline, CDR1 is MGHRA and CDR2 is YSYEKL. V was pared by 1 base and J by 1 base, with 8 bases between. The CDR3 has 15 residues. The CDR3, as DNA: TGCGCCAGCAGCCAAGTCCCGGGGGCCAAAAACATTCAGTACTTC. The encoded protein is CASSQVPGAKNIQYF.

This chain links TRBV3-1 (or the pseudogene TRBV3-2) with TRBJ2-7; TRBD2 aligns across 7 bases. This CDR3 is 14 amino acids long. Germline V lookup: CDR1 LGHDT, CDR2 YNNKEL (reference sequence). Unmatched junction bases numbered 6, after V lost 4 bases and J lost 3 bases. This CDR3 reads CASSLGLADYEQYF. The CDR3 nucleotides read TGTGCCAGCAGCCTGGGGCTAGCGGACTACGAGCAGTACTTC.

The chain employs TRBV6-5 and TRBJ1-3; 10 bases line up with TRBD1. The CDR3 consists of 16 residues. Trimming at V came to 2 bases and at J to 7 bases, leaving 8 bases not matched to a gene. In germline, CDR1 is MNHEY, CDR2 SVGAGI. Here the CDR3 DNA reads TGTGCCAGCAGTTACACATTCCCGGGACAGGGGAACACCATATATTTT. Translated, it gives CASSYTFPGQGNTIYF.

This chain uses TRBV5-1 with TRBJ2-3; 7 nucleotides agree with TRBD2. The CDR3 contains 16 residues. The V gene's germline CDR1 is SGHRS and CDR2 YFSETQ. The ends lost 4 bases at V and 4 bases at J; junction bases unmatched: 12. CDR3 sequence: CASSPGVRGNSDTQYF. The CDR3 nucleotides read TGCGCCAGCAGCCCTGGCGTGCGGGGGAACTCAGATACGCAGTATTTT.

Here the CDR3 reads CASSDGVRHGYNEQFF. In nucleotides, the CDR3 is TGTGCCAGCAGTGACGGTGTTCGGCACGGGTACAATGAGCAGTTCTTC. This chain links TRBV6-4 with TRBJ2-1; no reliable D call. V was shortened by 2 bases and J by 4 bases, with 15 bases between the two germline ends. The CDR3 length is 16 residues. CDR1 MRHNA and CDR2 SNTAGT come from the germline V gene.

The CDR3 is CASSIRGYMNTEAFF. The CDR3 DNA reads as TGTGCCAGTAGTATCAGAGGTTACATGAACACTGAAGCTTTCTTT. The genes are TRBV19 and TRBJ1-1, with D uncertain. The germline V gene encodes CDR1 LNHDA and CDR2 SQIVND (reference sequence). Trimming removed 3 bases at V and 0 bases at J, with 11 bases between. The CDR3 length is 15 residues.